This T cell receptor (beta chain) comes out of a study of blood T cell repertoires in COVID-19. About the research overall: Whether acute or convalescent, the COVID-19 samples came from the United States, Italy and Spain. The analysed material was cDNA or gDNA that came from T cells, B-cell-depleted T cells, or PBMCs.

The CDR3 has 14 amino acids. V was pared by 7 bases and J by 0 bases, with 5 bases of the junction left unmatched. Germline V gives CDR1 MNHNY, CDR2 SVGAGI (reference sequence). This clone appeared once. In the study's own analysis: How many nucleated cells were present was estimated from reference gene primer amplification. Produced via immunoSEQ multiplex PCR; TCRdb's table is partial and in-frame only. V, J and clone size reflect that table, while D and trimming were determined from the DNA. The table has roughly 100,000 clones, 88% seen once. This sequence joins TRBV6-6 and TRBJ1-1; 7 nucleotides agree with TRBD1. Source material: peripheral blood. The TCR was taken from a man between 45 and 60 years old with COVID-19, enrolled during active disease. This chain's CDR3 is CASKPRGMNTEAFF. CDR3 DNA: TGTGCCAGCAAACCCAGGGGGATGAACACTGAAGCTTTCTTT.